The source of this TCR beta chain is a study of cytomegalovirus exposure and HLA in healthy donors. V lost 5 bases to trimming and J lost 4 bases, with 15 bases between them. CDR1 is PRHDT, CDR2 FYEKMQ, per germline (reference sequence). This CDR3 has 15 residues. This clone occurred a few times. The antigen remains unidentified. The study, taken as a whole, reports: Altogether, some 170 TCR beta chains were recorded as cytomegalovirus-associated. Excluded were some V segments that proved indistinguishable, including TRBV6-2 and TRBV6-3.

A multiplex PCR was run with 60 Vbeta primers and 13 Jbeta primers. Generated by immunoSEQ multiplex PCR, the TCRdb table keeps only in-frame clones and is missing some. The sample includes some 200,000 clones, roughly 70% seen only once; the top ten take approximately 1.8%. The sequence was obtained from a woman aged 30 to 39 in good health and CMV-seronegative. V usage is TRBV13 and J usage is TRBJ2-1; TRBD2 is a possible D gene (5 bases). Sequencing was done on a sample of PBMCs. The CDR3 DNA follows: TGTGCCAGCAGCCTCACCGGACTGGCGTACAATGAGCAGTTCTTC. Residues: CASSLTGLAYNEQFF.